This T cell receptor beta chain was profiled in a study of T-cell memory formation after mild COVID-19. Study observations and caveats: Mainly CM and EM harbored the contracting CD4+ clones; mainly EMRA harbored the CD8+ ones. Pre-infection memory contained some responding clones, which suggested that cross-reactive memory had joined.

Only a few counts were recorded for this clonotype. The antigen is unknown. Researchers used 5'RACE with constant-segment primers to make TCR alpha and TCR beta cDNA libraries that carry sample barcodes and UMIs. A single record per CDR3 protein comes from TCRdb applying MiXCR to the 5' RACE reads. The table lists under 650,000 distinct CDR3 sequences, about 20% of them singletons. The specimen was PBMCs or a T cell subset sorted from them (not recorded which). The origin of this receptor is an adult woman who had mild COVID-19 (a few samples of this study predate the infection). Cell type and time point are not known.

The DNA for the CDR3 is TGCAGTGCTAGAAAAAAATGGACAGGGCGAGACTACGAGCAGTACTTC. Translation: CSARKKWTGRDYEQYF. The rearrangement joins TRBV20-1 to TRBJ2-7, with TRBD1 matching 8 bases. This CDR3 contains 16 residues. Germline values: CDR1 DFQATT, CDR2 SNEGSKA (reference sequence). V gave up 2 bases and J gave up 3 bases; unmatched junction bases: 12.